The subject of this entry is one T cell receptor beta chain. The record originates from a study of blood T cell repertoires in COVID-19. Overall study context: PBMCs, B-cell-depleted T cells, or T cells were the source of the cDNA or gDNA that made up the material.

Clones were sequenced by immunoSEQ multiplex PCR, and TCRdb holds only the in-frame ones, with some missing. The data contain roughly 180,000 clones, about 88% of them seen just once; the ten biggest clones take up under 6.5%. The CDR3 consists of 16 residues. With V trimmed by 3 bases and J by 7 bases, 14 bases remained unmatched. The TCR originated in a woman aged 45 to 65 with COVID-19, enrolled during active disease. The chain uses TRBV23-1 and TRBJ2-7; TRBD1 agrees at 8 bases. TRBV23-1 is annotated as an ORF whose role is uncertain. The sequencing input was peripheral blood. The CDR3 nucleotides read TGCGCCAGCAGTCACCCGGACAGGGAGTTTTGGACGGAGCAGTACTTC. Amino acids: CASSHPDREFWTEQYF.